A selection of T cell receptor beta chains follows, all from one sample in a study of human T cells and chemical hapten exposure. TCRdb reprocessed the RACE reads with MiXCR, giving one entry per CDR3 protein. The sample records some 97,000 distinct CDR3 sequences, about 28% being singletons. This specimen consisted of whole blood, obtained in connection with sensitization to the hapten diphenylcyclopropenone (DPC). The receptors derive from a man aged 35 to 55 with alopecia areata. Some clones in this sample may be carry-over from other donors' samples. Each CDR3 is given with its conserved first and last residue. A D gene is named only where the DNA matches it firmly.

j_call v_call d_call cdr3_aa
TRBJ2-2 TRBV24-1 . CATRDMANTGELFF
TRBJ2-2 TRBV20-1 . CSARDRNTGELFF
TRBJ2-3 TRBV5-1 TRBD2 CASSLGLAGGANTQYF
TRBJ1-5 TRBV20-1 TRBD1 CSARRTGSDQPQHF
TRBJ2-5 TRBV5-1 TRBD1 CASRPGTEETQYF
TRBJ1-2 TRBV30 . CAWLIGVYGYTF
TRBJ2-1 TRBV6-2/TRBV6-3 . CASHPRGVSYNEQFF
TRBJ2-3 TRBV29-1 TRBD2 CSVEGTSGRPWDTQYF
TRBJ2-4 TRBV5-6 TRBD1 CASSSTADRFKNIQYF
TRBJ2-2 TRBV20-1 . CSLSGTQNTGELFF